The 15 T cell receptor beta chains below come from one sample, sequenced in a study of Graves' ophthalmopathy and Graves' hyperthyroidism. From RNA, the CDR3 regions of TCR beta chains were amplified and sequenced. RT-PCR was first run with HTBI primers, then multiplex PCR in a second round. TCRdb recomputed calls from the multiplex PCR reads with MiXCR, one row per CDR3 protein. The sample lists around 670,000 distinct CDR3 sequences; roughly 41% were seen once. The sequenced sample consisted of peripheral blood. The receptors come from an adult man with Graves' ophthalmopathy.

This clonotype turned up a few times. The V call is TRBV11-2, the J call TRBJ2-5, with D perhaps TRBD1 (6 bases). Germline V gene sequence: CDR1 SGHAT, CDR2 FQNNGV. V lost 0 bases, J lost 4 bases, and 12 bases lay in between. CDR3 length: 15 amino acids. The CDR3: CASSLEAGVGETQYF. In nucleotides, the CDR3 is TGTGCCAGCAGCTTAGAGGCAGGGGTAGGAGAGACCCAGTACTTC.

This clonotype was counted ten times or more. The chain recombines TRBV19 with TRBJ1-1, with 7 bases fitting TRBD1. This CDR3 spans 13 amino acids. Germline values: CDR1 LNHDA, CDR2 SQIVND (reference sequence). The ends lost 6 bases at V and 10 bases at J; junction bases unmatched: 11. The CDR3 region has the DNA TGTGCCAGTAGCATACAGGGGTCACCCGGAGCTTTCTTT. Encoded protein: CASSIQGSPGAFF. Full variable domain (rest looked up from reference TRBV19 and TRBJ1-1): DGGITQSPKYLFRKEGQNVTLSCEQNLNHDAMYWYRQDPGQGLRLIYYSQIVNDFQKGDIAEGYSVSREKKESFPLTVTSAQKNPTAFYLCASSIQGSPGAFFGQGTRLTVV.

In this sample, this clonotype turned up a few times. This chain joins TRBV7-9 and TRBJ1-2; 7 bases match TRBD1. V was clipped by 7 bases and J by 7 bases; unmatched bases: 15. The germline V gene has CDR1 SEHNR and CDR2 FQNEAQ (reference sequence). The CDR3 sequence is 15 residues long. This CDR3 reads CASTFSTGITFGYTF. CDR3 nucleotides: TGTGCCAGCACCTTCTCGACAGGGATTACTTTTGGCTACACCTTC.

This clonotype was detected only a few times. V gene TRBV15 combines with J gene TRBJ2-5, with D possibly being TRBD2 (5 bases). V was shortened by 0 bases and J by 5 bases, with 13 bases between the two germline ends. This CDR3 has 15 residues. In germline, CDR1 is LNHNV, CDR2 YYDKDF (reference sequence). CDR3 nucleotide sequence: TGTGCCACCAGCAGAGATAACCCGGGAAGGGAGACCCAGTACTTC. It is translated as CATSRDNPGRETQYF.

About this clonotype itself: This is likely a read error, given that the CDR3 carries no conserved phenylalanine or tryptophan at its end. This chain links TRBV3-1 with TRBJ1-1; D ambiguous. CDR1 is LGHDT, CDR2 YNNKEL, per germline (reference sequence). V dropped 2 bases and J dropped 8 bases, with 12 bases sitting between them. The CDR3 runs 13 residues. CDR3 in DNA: TGTGCCAGCAGCCAATGGAGTGGTCAGGAAGCTTTCCTT. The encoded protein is CASSQWSGQEAFL.

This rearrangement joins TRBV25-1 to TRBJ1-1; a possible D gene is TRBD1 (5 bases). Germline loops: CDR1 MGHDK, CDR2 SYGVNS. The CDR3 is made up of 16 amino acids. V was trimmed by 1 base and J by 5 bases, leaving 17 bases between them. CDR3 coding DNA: TGTGCCAGCAGTGAATTGGCAGGGAGCATCGGTACTGAAGCTTTCTTT. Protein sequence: CASSELAGSIGTEAFF.

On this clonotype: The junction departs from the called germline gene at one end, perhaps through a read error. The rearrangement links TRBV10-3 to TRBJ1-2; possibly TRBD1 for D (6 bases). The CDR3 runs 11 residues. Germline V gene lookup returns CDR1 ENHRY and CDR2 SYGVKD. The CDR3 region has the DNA TGTGCCATCAATCCCGGGACACTAACTACTTTC. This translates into CAINPGTLTTF.

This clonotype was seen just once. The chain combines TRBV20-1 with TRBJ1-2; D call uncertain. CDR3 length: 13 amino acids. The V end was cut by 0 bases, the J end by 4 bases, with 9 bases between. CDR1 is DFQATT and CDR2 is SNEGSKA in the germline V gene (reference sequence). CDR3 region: CSARDPGLYGYTF. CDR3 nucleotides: TGCAGTGCTAGAGATCCAGGCCTCTATGGCTACACCTTC.

CDR3 sequence: CSVEATSFNEQFF. For the CDR3, the DNA is TGCAGCGTTGAAGCTACTAGTTTCAATGAGCAGTTCTTC. J is TRBJ2-1 and V is TRBV29-1, with D possibly matching TRBD2 (5 bases). Trimming cost V 1 base and J 6 bases, with 10 bases left between them. The germline CDR1 and CDR2 sequences are SQVTM and ANQGSEA. The CDR3 contains 13 residues.

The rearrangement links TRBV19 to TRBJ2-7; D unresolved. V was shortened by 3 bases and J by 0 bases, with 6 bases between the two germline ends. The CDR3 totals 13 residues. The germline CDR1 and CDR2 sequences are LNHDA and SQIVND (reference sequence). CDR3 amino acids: CASSMALSYEQYF. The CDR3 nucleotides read TGTGCCAGTAGTATGGCCCTCTCCTACGAGCAGTACTTC. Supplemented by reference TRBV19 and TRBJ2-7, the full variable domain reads DGGITQSPKYLFRKEGQNVTLSCEQNLNHDAMYWYRQDPGQGLRLIYYSQIVNDFQKGDIAEGYSVSREKKESFPLTVTSAQKNPTAFYLCASSMALSYEQYFGPGTRLTVT.

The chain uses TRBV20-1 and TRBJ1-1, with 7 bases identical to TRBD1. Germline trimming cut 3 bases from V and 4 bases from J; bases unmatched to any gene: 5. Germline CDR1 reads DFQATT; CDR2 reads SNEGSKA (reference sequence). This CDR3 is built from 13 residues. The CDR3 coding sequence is TGCAGTGCTAGTGGACAGGCAGGCACTGAAGCTTTCTTT. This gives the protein CSASGQAGTEAFF.

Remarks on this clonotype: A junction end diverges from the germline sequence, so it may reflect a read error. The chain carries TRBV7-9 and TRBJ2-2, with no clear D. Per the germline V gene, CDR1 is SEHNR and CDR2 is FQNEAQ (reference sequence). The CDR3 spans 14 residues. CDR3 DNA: TGCGCCAGCAGCCACGGGCTACCGGCCGGGGAGCTGTTTTTT. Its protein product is CASSHGLPAGELFF.

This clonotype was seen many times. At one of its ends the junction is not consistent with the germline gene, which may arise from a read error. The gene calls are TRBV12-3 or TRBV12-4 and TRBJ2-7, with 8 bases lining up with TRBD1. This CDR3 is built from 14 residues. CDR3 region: CASSLDRGNYEQYF. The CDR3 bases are TGTGCCAGCAGCTTAGACAGGGGAAATTACGAGCAGTACTTC.

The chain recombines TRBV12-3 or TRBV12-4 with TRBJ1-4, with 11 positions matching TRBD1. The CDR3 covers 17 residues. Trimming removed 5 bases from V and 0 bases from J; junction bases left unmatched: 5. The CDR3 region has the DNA TGTGCCAGCAGTAAAGGACAGGGGGCTTCAACTAATGAAAAACTGTTTTTT. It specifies CASSKGQGASTNEKLFF.

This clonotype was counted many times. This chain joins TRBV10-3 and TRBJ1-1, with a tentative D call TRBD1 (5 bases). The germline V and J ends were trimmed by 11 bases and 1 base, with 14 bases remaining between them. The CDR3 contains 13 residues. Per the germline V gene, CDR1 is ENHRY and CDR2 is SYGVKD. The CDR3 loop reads CASGGRENTEAFF. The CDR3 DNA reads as TGTGCCTCGGGGGGACGTGAGAACACTGAAGCTTTCTTT.